These 20 T cell receptor beta chains share one sample of origin, sequenced in a study of T cells after somatic rescue of genetic block. The data were produced by immunoSEQ multiplex PCR, yet TCRdb's version contains in-frame clones alone and is incomplete. The sample records approximately 78,000 clones, roughly 93% being singletons. The sequenced material came from peripheral blood mononuclear cells (PBMCs). The receptors were gathered from a man aged 25-45 years.

The rearrangement joins TRBV6-1 to TRBJ2-7, with a possible D match to TRBD1 (6 bases). The V end was cut by 6 bases, the J end by 4 bases, with 13 bases between. Germline CDR1 is MNHNS and CDR2 is SASEGT. This CDR3 is 13 amino acids long. CDR3 DNA: TGTGCCAGCAGACCGGGACACCCTTACGAGCAGTACTTC. The encoded protein is CASRPGHPYEQYF.

V usage is TRBV18 and J usage is TRBJ1-1; a possible D gene is TRBD1 (6 bases). CDR1 and CDR2 (germline): KGHSH, LQKENI. This CDR3 contains 14 residues. The germline V and J ends were trimmed by 0 bases and 5 bases, with 10 bases remaining between them. CDR3 nucleotides: TGTGCCAGCTCACCACCGGGGGCGAGGACTGAAGCTTTCTTT. It specifies CASSPPGARTEAFF. Full variable domain (outside the CDR3, taken from reference TRBV18 and TRBJ1-1): NAGVMQNPRHLVRRRGQEARLRCSPMKGHSHVYWYRQLPEEGLKFMVYLQKENIIDESGMPKERFSAEFPKEGPSILRIQQVVRGDSAAYFCASSPPGARTEAFFGQGTRLTVV.

As DNA, the CDR3 is TGTGCTAGTGGTCCCGGGACGGGACAGACCCAGTACTTC. It is translated as CASGPGTGQTQYF. The chain couples TRBV12-5 to TRBJ2-5; TRBD1 or TRBD2 may be the D gene (5 bases each). Germline assignment: CDR1 LGHNT and CDR2 FRNRAP. Trimming took 5 bases from V and 6 from J, leaving 13 bases between them. There are 13 residues in the CDR3.

The gene calls are TRBV14 and TRBJ2-1; D is uncertain. V lost 4 bases and J lost 8, with 9 bases in between. The CDR3 spans 12 residues. Germline V gives CDR1 SGHDN, CDR2 FVKESK. The CDR3 DNA reads as TGTGCCAGCAGCCTACGTCGGGATGAGCAGTTCTTC. Its protein product is CASSLRRDEQFF.

This clone was seen a handful of times. The chain links TRBV7-9 to TRBJ1-3, with unresolved D. The CDR3 runs to 15 residues. Trimming cost V 1 base and J 4 bases, with 11 bases left between them. Germline values: CDR1 SEHNR, CDR2 FQNEAQ (reference sequence). The CDR3 sequence: CASSLGVMGGNTIYF. Here the CDR3 DNA reads TGTGCCAGCAGCTTAGGCGTGATGGGCGGAAACACCATATATTTT.

V usage is TRBV5-5 and J usage is TRBJ1-5; the match to TRBD1 covers 11 bases. Unmatched junction bases numbered 6, after V lost 1 base and J lost 3 bases. CDR3 size: 17 residues. Germline assignment: CDR1 SGHKS and CDR2 YYEKEE (reference sequence). The CDR3 DNA reads as TGTGCCAGCAGCTTGTCCCCGGGACAGGGGGTCAATCAGCCCCAGCATTTT. It yields the protein CASSLSPGQGVNQPQHF. Full variable domain (missing parts from reference TRBV5-5 and TRBJ1-5): DAGVTQSPTHLIKTRGQQVTLRCSPISGHKSVSWYQQVLGQGPQFIFQYYEKEERGRGNFPDRFSARQFPNYSSELNVNALLLGDSALYLCASSLSPGQGVNQPQHFGDGTRLSIL.

The V gene is TRBV7-3, the J gene TRBJ2-3; tentative D call: TRBD1 (6 bases). In germline, CDR1 is SGHTA, CDR2 FQGTGA. CDR3 length: 14 residues. V lost 2 bases and J 1 base, leaving 7 bases between the germline ends. Here the CDR3 reads CASSLEGGTDTQYF. The CDR3 DNA reads as TGTGCCAGCAGCTTAGAGGGGGGCACAGATACGCAGTATTTT.

CDR3 protein: CASSPSGQGSTGELFF. CDR3 coding DNA: TGTGCCAGCTCACCAAGCGGGCAGGGAAGCACCGGGGAGCTGTTTTTT. The rearrangement joins TRBV18 to TRBJ2-2; possible D gene TRBD2, 6 bases. CDR3 length: 16 amino acids. Germline CDR1 KGHSH, CDR2 LQKENI. Deletions cut 2 bases from V and 4 bases from J, with 14 bases between.

The chain is built from TRBV5-4 and TRBJ2-2; TRBD2 aligns across 8 bases. Germline trimming cut 4 bases from V and 6 bases from J; bases unmatched to any gene: 8. Germline V CDR1 and CDR2: SGHNT, YYREEE (reference sequence). This CDR3 has 15 amino acids. As DNA, the CDR3 is TGTGCCAGCAGCAAAGCGGGGGCGAAGGCCGGGGAGCTGTTTTTT. Residues: CASSKAGAKAGELFF.

The J gene is TRBJ2-7, the V gene TRBV10-3; perhaps TRBD2 as D (6 bases). Trimming removed 3 bases from V and 5 bases from J, with 14 bases in between. CDR1 is ENHRY, CDR2 SYGVKD, per germline. This CDR3 has 14 amino acids. CDR3 sequence reads: CAISDGGNSNEQYF. The CDR3 nucleotides are TGTGCCATCAGTGACGGAGGGAACTCAAACGAGCAGTACTTC.

The chain employs TRBV7-9 and TRBJ1-3; 10 nucleotides match TRBD1. CDR3 size: 15 residues. The germline CDR1 and CDR2 sequences are SEHNR and FQNEAQ (reference sequence). V lost 6 bases, J lost 2 bases, and 4 bases stayed unmatched. The CDR3 DNA reads as TGTGCCAGCAGGGGACAGGGGACGCCTGGAAACACCATATATTTT. Amino acids: CASRGQGTPGNTIYF.

The gene calls are TRBV10-2 and TRBJ1-4, with a weak D call TRBD1 (5 bases). The CDR3 is 12 amino acids. The germline gives CDR1 WSHSY, CDR2 SAAADI. The germline V and J ends were trimmed by 5 bases and 8 bases, with 9 bases remaining between them. The CDR3 DNA sequence: TGCGCCAGCAGTTCCCAGGGAGAAAAACTGTTTTTT. Translation gives CASSSQGEKLFF.

The chain combines TRBV7-6 with TRBJ1-3; D gene ambiguous. This CDR3 has 13 amino acids. Germline V lookup: CDR1 SGHVS, CDR2 FNYEAQ. V was clipped by 3 bases and J by 1 base, with 4 bases between them. This CDR3 reads CASSFDSGNTIYF. CDR3 nucleotides: TGTGCCAGCAGCTTCGATTCTGGAAACACCATATATTTT.

This clone came up once. The chain couples TRBV4-1 to TRBJ1-5; the D is unclear. The V and J ends lost 2 bases and 0 bases respectively, with 14 bases between them. In germline, CDR1 is MGHRA, CDR2 YSYEKL. The CDR3 is made up of 17 amino acids. The CDR3 nucleotides read TGCGCCAGCAGCCAATTACCTAGAGGGCTTAGCAATCAGCCCCAGCATTTT. Translated: CASSQLPRGLSNQPQHF.

This sequence joins TRBV19 and TRBJ1-2; no definite D call. The V gene lost 5 bases and the J gene lost 4 bases, with 14 bases spanning the gap. Germline values: CDR1 LNHDA, CDR2 SQIVND (reference sequence). There are 14 residues in the CDR3. CDR3 in amino acids: CASSPPQRLYGYTF. The CDR3, as DNA: TGTGCCAGTAGTCCACCGCAACGGCTCTATGGCTACACCTTC.

CDR3 DNA: TGTGCCAGCAGTCTACTAGCGGGAGTCTACGAGCAGTACTTC. This codes for CASSLLAGVYEQYF. The chain carries TRBV28 and TRBJ2-7; 11 bases match TRBD2. Per germline, CDR1 MDHEN and CDR2 SYDVKM. V shed 5 bases, J shed 3 bases, and the junction held 3 bases outside the gene matches. CDR3 length: 14 amino acids.

V and J are TRBV5-5 and TRBJ2-7; 8 bases map to TRBD2. With 0 bases clipped from V and 0 bases from J, the junction kept 11 bases outside the gene matches. Per the germline V gene, CDR1 is SGHKS and CDR2 is YYEKEE (reference sequence). The CDR3 totals 18 residues. CDR3: CASSLVPAGGRDSYEQYF. Written as DNA, the CDR3 is TGTGCCAGCAGCTTGGTCCCTGCGGGGGGCAGGGACTCCTACGAGCAGTACTTC.

The chain joins TRBV7-2 to TRBJ2-5; no definite D call. V was trimmed by 0 bases and J by 4 bases, leaving 9 bases between them. CDR3 length equals 14 residues. Germline assignment: CDR1 SGHTA and CDR2 FQGNSA. The CDR3 DNA follows: TGTGCCAGCAGCTTAGCAGGATCTGGAGAGACCCAGTACTTC. Translation gives CASSLAGSGETQYF. Supplemented by reference TRBV7-2 and TRBJ2-5, the full variable domain reads GAGVSQSPSNKVTEKGKDVELRCDPISGHTALYWYRQSLGQGLEFLIYFQGNSAPDKSGLPSDRFSAERTGGSVSTLTIQRTQQEDSAVYLCASSLAGSGETQYFGPGTRLLVL.

The chain's CDR3 is CASIPSGRYQETQYF. CDR3 in DNA: TGTGCCAGCATCCCGAGCGGGCGGTACCAAGAGACCCAGTACTTC. V usage is TRBV11-2 and J usage is TRBJ2-5, with D maybe TRBD2 (6 bases). Trimming took off 7 bases at V and 0 bases at J, with 15 bases between the two ends. CDR1 is SGHAT and CDR2 is FQNNGV in the germline V gene. The CDR3 length is 15 residues.

The chain joins TRBV10-1 to TRBJ1-6; no clear D. The ends were cut back, 5 bases at V and 2 bases at J, with 22 bases in the middle. Germline V gives CDR1 WNHNN, CDR2 SYGVQD (reference sequence). This CDR3 is 19 amino acids long. The DNA for the CDR3 is TGCGCCAGCAGTTTCACGAATCCCAGGCAGGCCCCCTATAATTCACCCCTCCACTTT. The encoded protein is CASSFTNPRQAPYNSPLHF.